Listed below are T cell receptor beta chains from one sample, sequenced in a study of cytomegalovirus exposure and HLA in healthy donors. Clones were read by immunoSEQ multiplex PCR, and TCRdb kept only the in-frame ones, dropping some. The sample contains roughly 60,000 clones, approximately 80% of which appear only once. The sequenced sample was PBMCs. These receptors originate from a man aged 25 to 45 in good health and CMV-seronegative. CDR3s include the opening cysteine and the closing phenylalanine or tryptophan. The D gene is left open where the match is weak. Size is stated for part of the rows, as once, few or many counts, or as a class when the clone is expanded.

TRBJ2-2 | TRBV12-5 | NA | NA | CASGPLAWNTGELFF | TGTGCTAGTGGTCCCCTAGCGTGGAACACCGGGGAGCTGTTTTTT
TRBJ2-4 | TRBV10-3 | NA | NA | CAISESGADKNIQYF | TGTGCCATCAGTGAGTCGGGCGCTGATAAAAACATTCAGTACTTC
TRBJ2-7 | TRBV7-9 | TRBD2 | few | CASSFAGGRSYEQYF | TGTGCCAGCAGCTTTGCGGGGGGCAGGTCCTACGAGCAGTACTTC
TRBJ2-7 | TRBV4-3 | TRBD1 | few | CASSPTSTGSTYEQYF | TGCGCCAGCAGCCCCACTTCGACAGGGTCTACGTACGAGCAGTACTTC
TRBJ2-7 | TRBV9 | NA | NA | CASSVAPTRGGSAYEQYF | TGTGCCAGCAGCGTAGCCCCGACAAGGGGCGGTAGTGCCTACGAGCAGTACTTC
TRBJ1-5 | TRBV5-6 | NA | once | CASSSRGWSNQPQHF | TGTGCCAGCAGCTCCCGGGGTTGGAGCAATCAGCCCCAGCATTTT
TRBJ1-2 | TRBV30 | NA | once | CAYPWGGGYGYTF | TGTGCCTACCCCTGGGGAGGCGGCTATGGCTACACCTTC
TRBJ2-3 | TRBV5-6 | NA | NA | CASSLSGSADTQYF | TGTGCCAGCAGCTTGAGCGGTTCCGCGGATACGCAGTATTTT
TRBJ2-7 | TRBV5-4 | NA | NA | CASSFHDRYEQYF | TGTGCCAGCAGCTTTCACGACAGGTACGAGCAGTACTTC
TRBJ2-7 | TRBV5-6 | NA | NA | CASSLVSNSLSEQYF | TGTGCCAGCAGCTTGGTTTCTAACTCCTTAAGCGAGCAGTACTTC
TRBJ2-7 | TRBV28 | NA | NA | CASSSSDGFSEQYF | TGTGCCAGCAGTTCGTCTGACGGGTTCTCCGAGCAGTACTTC
TRBJ1-3 | TRBV19 | NA | once | CASGGDPGSGNTIYF | TGTGCCAGTGGGGGGGATCCCGGCTCTGGAAACACCATATATTTT
TRBJ2-7 | TRBV6-5 | TRBD2 | NA | CASSPRGTRGEQYF | TGTGCCAGCAGTCCGCGGGGGACGAGAGGCGAGCAGTACTTC
TRBJ2-1 | TRBV19 | TRBD2 | NA | CASSAGLAGRPSYNEQFF | TGTGCCAGTAGTGCGGGACTAGCGGGCCGTCCGAGCTACAATGAGCAGTTCTTC
TRBJ1-1 | TRBV2 | NA | NA | CASSGPTANTEAFF | TGTGCCAGCAGTGGACCGACAGCTAACACTGAAGCTTTCTTT
TRBJ2-7 | TRBV18 | TRBD1 | NA | CASSPPWDRGNEQYF | TGTGCCAGCTCACCTCCCTGGGACAGGGGGAACGAGCAGTACTTC
TRBJ2-1 | TRBV7-9 | TRBD2 | NA | CASSLLAGITYNEQFF | TGTGCCAGCAGCTTACTAGCGGGTATCACCTACAATGAGCAGTTCTTC
TRBJ2-1 | TRBV5-4 | TRBD2 | once | CASSLEGLADNEQFF | TGTGCCAGCAGCTTGGAGGGACTAGCGGACAATGAGCAGTTCTTC
TRBJ2-3 | TRBV14 | TRBD2 | NA | CASSQGLAGYGDTQYF | TGTGCCAGCAGCCAAGGACTAGCGGGGTATGGAGATACGCAGTATTTT
TRBJ2-6 | TRBV27 | TRBD2 | once | CASSPAGGVSGANVLTF | TGTGCCAGCAGCCCCGCGGGGGGCGTTTCTGGGGCCAACGTCCTGACTTTC
TRBJ2-3 | TRBV6-4 | TRBD2 | NA | CASSEVAGGPDTQYF | TGTGCCAGCAGTGAAGTAGCGGGGGGGCCGGATACGCAGTATTTT
TRBJ1-6 | TRBV7-7 | TRBD1 | NA | CASSLAGQLSHNSPLHF | TGTGCCAGCAGCTTAGCGGGACAGCTTTCGCATAATTCACCCCTCCACTTT
TRBJ2-3 | TRBV4-3 | NA | NA | CASSRELLDTQYF | TGCGCCAGCAGCCGGGAGCTCTTAGATACGCAGTATTTT
TRBJ1-2 | TRBV14 | NA | NA | CASSQEERFGGYTF | TGTGCCAGCAGCCAAGAAGAGCGATTCGGGGGCTACACCTTC
TRBJ1-1 | TRBV5-7 | TRBD1 | NA | CASSLANGQGPGDTEAFF | TGTGCCAGCAGCTTGGCCAATGGACAGGGGCCTGGGGACACTGAAGCTTTCTTT
TRBJ1-1 | TRBV19 | TRBD1 | NA | CARRDTGGYTEAFF | TGTGCCAGGAGGGACACAGGGGGGTACACTGAAGCTTTCTTT
TRBJ1-4 | TRBV2 | NA | NA | CASSGGGNEKLFF | TGTGCCAGCAGTGGAGGGGGTAATGAAAAACTGTTTTTT
TRBJ2-7 | TRBV9 | TRBD2 | NA | CASSVEGRDEQYF | TGTGCCAGCAGCGTAGAAGGGAGGGACGAGCAGTACTTC
TRBJ1-2 | TRBV9 | NA | NA | CASSVDESGYTF | TGTGCCAGCAGCGTAGATGAGTCTGGCTACACCTTC
TRBJ2-3 | TRBV28 | NA | NA | CASTPPEGVTSTDTQYF | TGTGCCAGCACTCCCCCGGAGGGCGTAACTAGCACAGATACGCAGTATTTT
TRBJ1-1 | TRBV2 | TRBD1 | NA | CASSTGAGTEAFF | TGTGCCAGCAGTACAGGGGCCGGCACTGAAGCTTTCTTT
TRBJ2-7 | TRBV15 | TRBD1 | NA | CATSRGRDRVFEQYF | TGTGCCACCAGCAGAGGCCGGGACAGGGTTTTTGAGCAGTACTTC
TRBJ1-1 | TRBV2 | NA | NA | CASTWDGRWGTPTEAFF | TGTGCCAGCACTTGGGACGGCAGGTGGGGGACACCCACTGAAGCTTTCTTT
TRBJ1-1 | TRBV7-2 | TRBD1 | NA | CASSLVGTANTEAFF | TGTGCCAGCAGCTTAGTCGGGACAGCAAACACTGAAGCTTTCTTT
TRBJ1-2 | TRBV2 | NA | once | CASRAQARNYGYTF | TGTGCCAGCAGGGCACAGGCTCGAAACTATGGCTACACCTTC
TRBJ1-3 | TRBV21-1 | NA | NA | CASSKIWGDRLSSGNTIYF | TGTGCCAGCAGCAAAATATGGGGGGACAGGTTGAGCTCTGGAAACACCATATATTTT
TRBJ1-2 | TRBV11-2 | TRBD1 | NA | CASSRGQGGYTF | TGTGCCAGCAGCCGCGGACAGGGTGGCTACACCTTC
TRBJ2-7 | TRBV21-1 | NA | few | CASSTSGSPYEQYF | TGTGCCAGCAGTACTAGCGGGTCCCCCTACGAGCAGTACTTC
TRBJ2-1 | TRBV7-8 | NA | NA | CASSLINEQFF | TGTGCCAGCAGCCTAATCAATGAGCAGTTCTTC
TRBJ2-7 | TRBV6-1 | TRBD1 | NA | CASSTGTGRSYEQYF | TGTGCCAGCAGTACCGGGACAGGGAGGTCCTACGAGCAGTACTTC
TRBJ2-3 | TRBV9 | TRBD2 | NA | CASSAGTSGNEDTQYF | TGTGCCAGCAGCGCAGGGACTAGCGGGAACGAGGATACGCAGTATTTT
TRBJ1-1 | TRBV10-3 | NA | NA | CATAETATEAFF | TGTGCCACCGCGGAGACAGCCACTGAAGCTTTCTTT
TRBJ2-3 | TRBV6-5 | TRBD2 | NA | CASSYGGGLADTQYF | TGTGCCAGCAGTTACGGGGGAGGGCTGGCAGATACGCAGTATTTT
TRBJ1-2 | TRBV30 | NA | NA | CAWYRDTFYGYTF | TGTGCCTGGTACCGGGACACCTTCTATGGCTACACCTTC
TRBJ1-2 | TRBV6-5 | TRBD1 | NA | CASSDRGISYTF | TGTGCCAGCTCCGACAGGGGGATCAGCTACACCTTC
TRBJ2-7 | TRBV11-2 | TRBD1 | NA | CASSLLDRREQYF | TGTGCCAGCAGCTTATTGGACAGGAGAGAGCAGTACTTC